This TCR beta chain stems from a study of shared T cell receptors in the human thymus. Looked up from germline, CDR1 is MNHEY and CDR2 is SMNVEV (reference sequence). CDR3 size: 14 residues. V was pared by 5 bases and J by 8 bases, with 15 bases between. Clones were sequenced by immunoSEQ multiplex PCR, and TCRdb holds only the in-frame ones, with some missing. The table has hundreds of thousands of clones, 85% to 95% seen once. The sample consisted of thymocytes. This receptor was taken from a human donor. This chain links TRBV27 with TRBJ1-4; D remains ambiguous. CDR3 DNA sequence: TGTGCCAGCAGTCTACAGACTACTAGGGAAAAACTGTTTTTT. Translated: CASSLQTTREKLFF.